The clone carrying this T cell receptor (beta chain) was picked up one time. Its antigen remains unknown. The data were obtained in a study of T cell responses to AZD1222 COVID-19 vaccine. Study-level findings and limits: Donors in the cohort were predominantly white British and more often female, and clonal diversity was possibly underestimated.

Here immunoSEQ multiplex PCR was the method, and the copy in TCRdb shows in-frame clones only, minus some. The sample records 200,000 or so clones, almost 95% being singletons. Germline assignment: CDR1 SNHLY and CDR2 FYNNEI. The CDR3 has 15 residues. V was shortened by 2 bases and J by 6 bases, with 14 bases between the two germline ends. Sequencing used peripheral blood, obtained on day 0 of AZD1222 vaccination. V gene TRBV2 combines with J gene TRBJ1-5, with D possibly TRBD1 on 6 matching bases. The clonotype comes from an adult in good health. The CDR3 loop reads CASSERRGAAQPQHF. Written as DNA, the CDR3 is TGTGCCAGCAGTGAAAGAAGGGGGGCGGCTCAGCCCCAGCATTTT.